Listed below are T cell receptor beta chains from one sample, sequenced in a study of CD8 T cells in ankylosing spondylitis. MiXCR, run by TCRdb on the 5' RACE reads, gives a single entry per CDR3 protein. This sample yields roughly 69,000 distinct CDR3 sequences, of which roughly 5.3% are seen a single time; 2% to 2.5% belongs to the top ten. The specimen sequenced was blood, either unsorted or a sorted T cell fraction (not recorded which). The origin of the receptors is a male donor with ankylosing spondylitis or in good health (not recorded which). Both conserved end residues are part of each CDR3. Each record gives: D gene, V gene, clone size, CDR3 protein. A D gene is named only where the DNA matches it firmly. The size of a clone is reported for some rows only, either as once, few or many, or as a class for expanded clones.

>NA|TRBV7-6|many
CASSRQHNEQFF
>TRBD2|TRBV7-8|many
CASSLGGGAVFNEQFF
>TRBD1|TRBV28|many
CASSWTGLGTYEQYF
>TRBD1|TRBV5-1|many
CASSPQGGSGMNTEAFF
>NA|TRBV7-2|many
CASSLKSGRNTIYF
>TRBD2|TRBV4-1|many
CASSPWTSGTDTQYF
>NA|TRBV6-1|many
CASQNSGANVLTF
>NA|TRBV5-1|many
CASSLEGGVGQPQHF
>TRBD1|TRBV27|many
CASSADRASYGYTF
>NA|TRBV6-2/TRBV6-3|NA
CASTWGGGLQEAQYF
>NA|TRBV18|many
CASSPREGYTGELFF
>NA|TRBV7-2|many
CASSLEVGDTQYF
>NA|TRBV10-3|few
CATRDGSSYEQYF
>TRBD1|TRBV10-3|many
CAISAGTDNEQFF
>NA|TRBV5-1|many
CASSLRAGSLDTQYF
>NA|TRBV2|many
CASSEAMAGGRNYGYTF
>TRBD1|TRBV28|many
CASSFRTGGNQPQHF
>NA|TRBV5-6|many
CASSSRTQYQSPLHF
>TRBD1|TRBV29-1|many
CSASTQQGTGEQYF
>TRBD1|TRBV4-3|many
CASSQAGTGFGNTIYF
>NA|TRBV9|many
CASSVGPPEGNSPLHF
>NA|TRBV25-1|many
CASSVYSYNEQFF
>NA|TRBV5-1|many
CASRTASLSSYEQYF
>NA|TRBV9|many
CASSVGSSYEQYF
>TRBD1|TRBV7-7|many
CASSTRGRVNTEAFF
>NA|TRBV5-6|many
CASSLAAEEAFF
>TRBD2|TRBV5-1|many
CASSLIVAGGSNEQFF
>TRBD1|TRBV4-3|NA
CASSQEGTGVYEQYF
>NA|TRBV4-1|many
CASSQRTESYEQYF
>NA|TRBV20-1|many
CSAMPMAAQGSYGYTF
>TRBD1|TRBV30|many
CAWGTEDTGELFF
>NA|TRBV20-1|many
CSASSRPGQPQHF
>NA|TRBV6-2/TRBV6-3|many
CASRSTLEPQHF
>NA|TRBV6-6|many
CASSYRLNTEAFF
>TRBD1|TRBV2|NA
CASTTEGGAGNTIYF
>NA|TRBV20-1|many
CSAPGEAGNQPQHF
>NA|TRBV20-1|many
CSAPQETQYF
>NA|TRBV18|NA
CASSPGRTNQPQHF
>NA|TRBV7-2|many
CASSTTREQYF
>TRBD2|TRBV12-3/TRBV12-4|many
CASSPTSGVYQETQYF
>TRBD1|TRBV6-1|many
CASSEPRQGSDYEQYF
>NA|TRBV29-1|few
CSVANFSSGNTIYF
>NA|TRBV3-1|many
CASSLSGVLNEQYF
>NA|TRBV7-2|many
CASSLGWASQETQYF
>NA|TRBV7-2|few
CASSLEGGGRSHEQFF
>TRBD1|TRBV20-1|few
CSARDVRTGAGTGELFF
>NA|TRBV20-1|many
CSASGGHHYEQYF
>NA|TRBV6-2/TRBV6-3|many
CASSPLRRDTQYF
>TRBD1|TRBV18|many
CASSVARDSFILSDKNIQYF
>NA|TRBV20-1|many
CSAPSLGSSGYEQYF
>NA|TRBV19|many
CASSILILTWSATNEKLFF
>TRBD2|TRBV7-2|many
CASSPSGASTDTQYF
>TRBD1|TRBV13|many
CASSLGPGTVTEAFF
>NA|TRBV12-3/TRBV12-4|many
CASSPRFGGRNSPLHF
>NA|TRBV7-9|many
CASSLGGVNEQFF
>NA|TRBV20-1|many
CSARGWGAVSNQPQHF
>NA|TRBV7-6|many
CASSLEGAEQFF